This TCR beta chain was identified during a study of T cell responses to AZD1222 COVID-19 vaccine. Points from the study as a whole: Regions 160-218 and 743-854 dominated among vaccine-associated CD4 TCRs spanning spike. Regions left unmutated in variants are reportedly the target of nearly half of spike-specific TCRs. In a largely white British group with more females than males, clonal diversity was possibly underestimated.

Trimming removed 2 bases at V and 3 bases at J, with 8 bases between. The CDR3 runs to 13 residues. In germline, CDR1 is SGHAT, CDR2 FQNNGV. This clone appeared once. Its antigen is not identified. Using immunoSEQ multiplex PCR, the repertoire was profiled, and TCRdb retains in-frame clones only, with some absent. The sample records some 130,000 clones, 86% being singletons. The rearrangement links TRBV11-2 to TRBJ2-7, with D maybe TRBD2 (6 bases). The source is an adult in good health. Sequencing was performed on peripheral blood, taken on day 0 of AZD1222 vaccination. The CDR3 is CASSLSEGYEQYF. For the CDR3, the DNA is TGTGCCAGCAGCTTATCGGAGGGCTACGAGCAGTACTTC.